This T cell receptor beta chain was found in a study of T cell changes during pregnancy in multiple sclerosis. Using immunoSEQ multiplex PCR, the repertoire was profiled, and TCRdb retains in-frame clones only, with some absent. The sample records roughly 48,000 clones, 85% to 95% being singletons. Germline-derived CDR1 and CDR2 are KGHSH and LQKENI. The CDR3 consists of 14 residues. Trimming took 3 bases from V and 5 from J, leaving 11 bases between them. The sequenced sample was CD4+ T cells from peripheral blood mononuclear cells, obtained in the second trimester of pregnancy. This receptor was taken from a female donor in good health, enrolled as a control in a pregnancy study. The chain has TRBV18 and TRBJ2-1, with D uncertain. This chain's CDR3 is CASSPQPTNNEQFF. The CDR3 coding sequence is TGTGCCAGCTCACCTCAACCGACAAACAATGAGCAGTTCTTC.